The entry below gives a single TCR beta chain sequence along with its context. Every donor contributed about 10 milliliters of peripheral blood by blood draw. The data stem from a study of blood T cells in healthy people across ages. Then a second PCR, running roughly 7 to 11 cycles, was carried out with a sample-barcoded 5' primer and a J-beta primer mix. A 12-random-nucleotide template-switch adaptor tagged each cDNA molecule. TCRdb analysed the 5' RACE reads with MiXCR anew, one entry per CDR3 protein. The sample lists hundreds of thousands of distinct CDR3 sequences, 36% seen once, with roughly 13% in the top ten. The ends were cut back, 1 base at V and 6 bases at J, with 9 bases in the middle. This CDR3 has 14 residues.

Sequencing input: blood. The receptor's source is a man between 18 and 29 years old in good health. The chain employs TRBV12-3 or TRBV12-4 and TRBJ2-2; a weak D match, TRBD2 (5 bases). CDR3 sequence: CASSLGARAGELFF. CDR3 nucleotides: TGTGCCAGCAGTTTAGGGGCGCGGGCCGGGGAGCTGTTTTTT.